This T cell receptor beta chain emerged from a study of blood T cell repertoires in COVID-19. Two negative PCRs, clearance, or symptom resolution had been documented for recovered Cohort 3 donors. Assay used: immunoSEQ multiplex PCR; TCRdb lists only in-frame clones, some missing. The data contain 400,000 to 450,000 clones, 90% of them singletons. From germline, CDR1 is GTSNPN and CDR2 SVGIG (reference sequence). Trimming stripped 0 bases from V and 6 bases from J, with 11 bases between. The CDR3 is 13 amino acids. This chain uses TRBV30 with TRBJ1-2; TRBD1 might be the D (6 bases). Sequencing input: PBMCs or T cells enriched from blood (not recorded which). The clonotype originates from a man younger than 35 who had recovered from COVID-19. CDR3 DNA sequence: TGTGCCTGGAGTGTACTTCCAGGGGATGGCTACACCTTC. Protein sequence: CAWSVLPGDGYTF.